Shown below are 22 T cell receptor beta chains from a single sample sequenced in a study of T cells after posttransplantation cyclophosphamide. Sequencing used immunoSEQ multiplex PCR; TCRdb keeps in-frame clones, though not all of them. The sample includes about 52,000 clones, 94% seen only once; the top ten take 2.9%. The specimen sequenced was PBMCs. The origin of the receptors is a woman aged 25 to 39 in good health and a related stem cell transplant donor.

This sequence joins TRBV10-3 and TRBJ2-2; the D gene is possibly TRBD1 (5 bases). Trimming removed 0 bases at V and 3 bases at J, with 11 bases between. Germline V lookup: CDR1 ENHRY, CDR2 SYGVKD. The CDR3 runs 16 residues. Here the CDR3 reads CAISESGAPDTGELFF. In DNA form, the CDR3 reads TGTGCCATCAGTGAGTCTGGGGCCCCGGACACCGGGGAGCTGTTTTTT.

V is TRBV19 and J is TRBJ2-1, with 10 bases aligning to TRBD1. The CDR3 spans 15 residues. J lost 5 bases, V lost 7 bases, and 8 bases had no gene match. Germline CDR1 reads LNHDA; CDR2 reads SQIVND (reference sequence). CDR3 coding DNA: TGTGCCAGTACTCGGACAGGGGGTTTTCACAATGAGCAGTTCTTC. Translated, it gives CASTRTGGFHNEQFF.

The chain is built from TRBV11-2 and TRBJ2-3; 10 nucleotides align to TRBD2. V trimming: 7 bases; J trimming: 5 bases; junction bases outside the gene matches: 9. Germline CDR1 and CDR2: SGHAT and FQNNGV. The CDR3 runs 15 residues. The CDR3, as DNA: TGTGCCAGCAACCAGCGGGGGGGCCGGGGAGATACGCAGTATTTT. Protein sequence: CASNQRGGRGDTQYF.

The rearrangement uses TRBV19 and TRBJ1-2, with TRBD1 matching over 7 bases. The CDR3 has 14 amino acids. Losses at the gene ends were 2 bases for V and 4 bases for J; bases not matched to a gene: 4. From germline, CDR1 is LNHDA and CDR2 SQIVND (reference sequence). CDR3 region: CASSIIGGGYGYTF. The CDR3 region has the DNA TGTGCCAGTAGTATAATAGGGGGCGGCTATGGCTACACCTTC.

This chain connects TRBV29-1 to TRBJ1-4; unclear D gene. The ends were cut back, 2 bases at V and 8 bases at J, with 12 bases in the middle. CDR3 length equals 13 residues. The germline V gene encodes CDR1 SQVTM and CDR2 ANQGSEA. CDR3 sequence reads: CSVEMGSGEKLFF. The CDR3 bases are TGCAGCGTTGAAATGGGGAGTGGGGAAAAACTGTTTTTT.

This sequence joins TRBV19 and TRBJ2-7; D is possibly TRBD2 (5 bases). V was trimmed by 3 bases and J by 2 bases, leaving 11 bases between them. This CDR3 is built from 14 residues. From germline, CDR1 is LNHDA and CDR2 SQIVND (reference sequence). This chain's CDR3 is CASSISGGTYEQYF. The DNA of the CDR3 is TGTGCCAGTAGTATTTCTGGAGGAACCTACGAGCAGTACTTC. The full variable domain, rest sourced from reference TRBV19 and TRBJ2-7, is DGGITQSPKYLFRKEGQNVTLSCEQNLNHDAMYWYRQDPGQGLRLIYYSQIVNDFQKGDIAEGYSVSREKKESFPLTVTSAQKNPTAFYLCASSISGGTYEQYFGPGTRLTVT.

The genes are TRBV18 and TRBJ2-5; D perhaps matches TRBD2 (6 bases). Germline CDR1 KGHSH, CDR2 LQKENI. The CDR3 extends over 15 amino acids. V lost 1 base, J lost 5 bases, and 14 bases lay in between. The CDR3 is CASSPQMGGSETQYF. DNA for the CDR3: TGTGCCAGCTCACCACAAATGGGGGGATCGGAGACCCAGTACTTC.

This clone was counted a single time. The chain couples TRBV2 to TRBJ1-2, with 7 bases fitting TRBD1. After removal of 10 bases from V and 7 bases from J, the junction contained 12 bases not matched to a gene. Germline loops: CDR1 SNHLY, CDR2 FYNNEI. The CDR3 is 13 residues long. The CDR3 region has the DNA TGTGCCACCTCGACAGGGCAAGTCGGTGGCTACACCTTC. It is translated as CATSTGQVGGYTF.

V gene TRBV7-2 combines with J gene TRBJ2-3; the match to TRBD2 covers 13 bases. V shed 4 bases and J 6 bases; nucleotides not matched to a gene: 10. Per the germline V gene, CDR1 is SGHTA and CDR2 is FQGNSA. CDR3 length: 17 residues. The CDR3, as DNA: TGTGCCAGCAGCTCGGGACTAGCGGGGTTGTCCGGGGATACGCAGTATTTT. Translating it yields CASSSGLAGLSGDTQYF.

J is TRBJ1-2 and V is TRBV6-5; TRBD1 matches 7 bases. This CDR3 is built from 13 residues. V was clipped by 8 bases and J by 4 bases; unmatched bases: 7. The germline V gene has CDR1 MNHEY and CDR2 SVGAGI. The CDR3 nucleotides are TGTGCCAGCGGCAGACAGGGAGTCTATGGCTACACCTTC. It yields the protein CASGRQGVYGYTF.

The chain employs TRBV5-6 and TRBJ2-7; TRBD1 aligns across 10 bases. This CDR3 has 16 residues. Trimming cost V 4 bases and J 2 bases; bases outside gene matches: 9. CDR1 and CDR2 (germline): SGHDT, YYEEEE. The CDR3, as DNA: TGTGCCAGCAGCGCACCCAGACAGGGGGCAACCTACGAGCAGTACTTC. It yields the protein CASSAPRQGATYEQYF.

The chain links TRBV19 to TRBJ1-3; D gene unclear. Trimming left V 2 bases short and J 1 base short, with 9 bases between. The CDR3 contains 15 residues. Germline V gene sequence: CDR1 LNHDA, CDR2 SQIVND (reference sequence). The CDR3 nucleotides read TGTGCCAGTAGTATATTGGCGGATTCTGGAAACACCATATATTTT. Its translation: CASSILADSGNTIYF.

The rearrangement links TRBV7-7 to TRBJ2-1; the match to TRBD1 covers 7 bases. This CDR3 is built from 14 residues. Trimming removed 5 bases from V and 7 bases from J; junction bases left unmatched: 8. In germline, CDR1 is SSHAT, CDR2 FNYEAQ (reference sequence). In DNA form, the CDR3 reads TGTGCCAGCAGCCCCGGGACAGTTAGAAATGAGCAGTTCTTC. Residues: CASSPGTVRNEQFF.

The sample holds one count of this clone. J is TRBJ2-7 and V is TRBV19; perhaps TRBD1 as D (6 bases). Trimming left V 3 bases short and J 5 bases short, with 14 bases between. The CDR3 covers 14 residues. The V gene's germline CDR1 is LNHDA and CDR2 SQIVND (reference sequence). Written as DNA, the CDR3 is TGTGCCAGTAGTATTGCGCAGGGGCCGCACGAGCAGTACTTC. This sequence encodes CASSIAQGPHEQYF.

The chain uses TRBV4-3 and TRBJ1-1; TRBD1 might be the D (5 bases). CDR3 size: 13 residues. Germline CDR1 and CDR2: LGHNA and YSLEER. Trimming shortened V by 4 bases and J by 1 base, and 7 bases separated the two germline ends. CDR3 residues: CASSRTGNTEAFF. The CDR3 DNA follows: TGCGCCAGCAGCCGTACAGGGAACACTGAAGCTTTCTTT.

The chain is built from TRBV5-1 and TRBJ2-7; D perhaps matches TRBD2 (6 bases). Trimming cost V 0 bases and J 3 bases, with 10 bases left between them. Germline CDR1 is SGHRS and CDR2 is YFSETQ. The CDR3 is 14 amino acids. CDR3 sequence reads: CASSLEPGDYEQYF. The DNA of the CDR3 is TGCGCCAGCAGCTTGGAGCCGGGGGACTACGAGCAGTACTTC.

The chain has TRBV19 and TRBJ1-5; possibly TRBD1 for D (5 bases). The V end lost 4 bases, the J end lost 6 bases, and 10 bases lay between the germline ends. The germline gives CDR1 LNHDA, CDR2 SQIVND (reference sequence). This CDR3 comprises 13 residues. CDR3: CASSTGGGQPQHF. DNA for the CDR3: TGTGCCAGTAGTACGGGGGGGGGTCAGCCCCAGCATTTT.

This chain uses TRBV27 with TRBJ2-1; 9 bases are a match to TRBD1. This CDR3 is 16 amino acids long. Germline CDR1 is MNHEY and CDR2 is SMNVEV (reference sequence). The J segment lost 2 bases and the V segment lost 5 bases, leaving 7 bases of the junction unmatched. The CDR3 here is CASSPPDRGAYNEQFF. Written as DNA, the CDR3 is TGTGCCAGCAGTCCCCCAGACAGGGGGGCCTACAATGAGCAGTTCTTC.

The gene calls are TRBV5-5 and TRBJ1-6; a weak D match, TRBD1 (5 bases). Germline CDR1 SGHKS, CDR2 YYEKEE (reference sequence). This CDR3 spans 15 amino acids. V was shortened by 0 bases and J by 3 bases, with 7 bases between the two germline ends. The DNA of the CDR3 is TGTGCCAGCAGCTTGGTTCAGGGCTATAATTCACCCCTCCACTTT. It specifies CASSLVQGYNSPLHF.

The chain joins TRBV30 to TRBJ2-5; the D gene is possibly TRBD1 (5 bases). Trimming took off 4 bases at V and 5 bases at J, with 11 bases between the two ends. The CDR3 loop spans 12 amino acids. Germline V gene data show CDR1 as GTSNPN and CDR2 as SVGIG (reference sequence). The CDR3 loop reads CAWNRQSETQYF. The CDR3 nucleotides read TGTGCCTGGAACAGGCAAAGCGAGACCCAGTACTTC. The full variable domain, its missing parts supplied by reference TRBV30 and TRBJ2-5, is SQTIHQWPATLVQPVGSPLSLECTVEGTSNPNLYWYRQAAGRGLQLLFYSVGIGQISSEVPQNLSASRPQDRQFILSSKKLLLSDSGFYLCAWNRQSETQYFGPGTRLLVL.

This chain joins TRBV7-2 and TRBJ2-5; 7 bases are a match to TRBD1. The CDR3 is 13 amino acids. V shed 4 bases, J shed 5 bases, and the junction held 4 bases outside the gene matches. Germline V lookup: CDR1 SGHTA, CDR2 FQGNSA. The CDR3 nucleotides are TGTGCCAGCAGCTCCCGACAGGGTGAGACCCAGTACTTC. Translated: CASSSRQGETQYF. The variable domain in full, with the rest retrieved from reference TRBV7-2 and TRBJ2-5, is GAGVSQSPSNKVTEKGKDVELRCDPISGHTALYWYRQSLGQGLEFLIYFQGNSAPDKSGLPSDRFSAERTGGSVSTLTIQRTQQEDSAVYLCASSSRQGETQYFGPGTRLLVL.

This chain links TRBV27 with TRBJ2-2; D unclear. Germline CDR1 MNHEY, CDR2 SMNVEV (reference sequence). The ends were cut back, 7 bases at V and 6 bases at J, with 12 bases in the middle. The CDR3 loop spans 13 amino acids. CDR3 sequence reads: CASTLRVAGELFF. The CDR3 DNA sequence: TGTGCCAGCACCCTTCGCGTGGCCGGGGAGCTGTTTTTT.